This T cell receptor (beta chain) emerged from a study of tumor-infiltrating lymphocytes in primary liver carcinoma. Study background: Tissue type made little difference to sample yields of roughly 3.65 to 7.5 million productive TCRbeta reads. General observations from the study: The study found a significantly higher top-250-clone fraction in tumors than in blood (p = 0.039). Researchers found tumor-adjacent and tumor-blood pairs overlapped less than tumor region pairs.

Co-extraction of RNA and DNA was performed on roughly 20-34 mg of unsorted bulk tissue. Subjects presented with primary liver carcinoma managed by surgical resection. Per germline, CDR1 MNHNS and CDR2 SASEGT. The CDR3 consists of 14 residues. Total RNA amounting to roughly 450 ng was the source from which TCR beta cDNA was made with a constant-region primer. Libraries of TCR beta came from three nested multiplex PCR rounds with slightly modified ARM-PCR. In the first two PCR rounds, TRBV1-TRBV30 forward primers were paired with a C-beta reverse primer, and each round lasted approximately 10 cycles. MiXCR was run by TCRdb on the multiplex PCR reads, yielding one entry per CDR3 protein. The data hold 90,000 to 150,000 distinct CDR3 sequences, with approximately 68% observed a single time. Worth noting for this clonotype: Its antigen is as yet unknown. At one boundary the junction diverges from the germline segment, which might be a read error.

This receptor was obtained from a woman aged 55-69 years with primary liver carcinoma and hepatitis B virus infection. Sequences were obtained from tumor-adjacent normal liver tissue. The chain joins TRBV6-1 to TRBJ1-1, with D possibly matching TRBD1 (5 bases). CDR3 nucleotide sequence: TGTGCCAGCAGTGTTAGGGACCCGAACACTGAAGCTTCTTTT. This encodes CASSVRDPNTEASF.